These 10 T cell receptor beta chains came from one sample sequenced in a study of PD-L1 blockade in urothelial cancer. Sequencing used immunoSEQ multiplex PCR; TCRdb keeps in-frame clones, though not all of them. The sample includes about 49,000 clones, 87% of them seen just once. The sample consisted of PBMCs, taken around atezolizumab (anti-PD-L1) treatment. Source of these receptors: a man aged 60-69 years with urothelial cancer.

The chain is built from TRBV10-2 and TRBJ2-1; TRBD2 matches 9 bases. V lost 11 bases, J lost 2 bases, and 7 bases stayed unmatched. CDR1 is WSHSY and CDR2 is SAAADI in the germline V gene. CDR3 length: 14 residues. The CDR3 DNA is TGCGCCTCGGCGACTAGCGGTACCTACAATGAGCAGTTCTTC. It encodes CASATSGTYNEQFF.

V and J are TRBV4-3 and TRBJ1-2; 7 nucleotides match TRBD1. Germline V gene lookup returns CDR1 LGHNA and CDR2 YSLEER. The CDR3 length is 14 residues. V was pared by 3 bases and J by 7 bases, with 8 bases of the junction left unmatched. The CDR3 loop is CASSQAQNRGGYTF. As DNA, the CDR3 is TGCGCCAGCAGCCAGGCACAAAACAGGGGTGGCTACACCTTC.

The chain joins TRBV5-5 to TRBJ2-5; 9 nucleotides match TRBD1. Germline loops: CDR1 SGHKS, CDR2 YYEKEE (reference sequence). This CDR3 comprises 15 residues. Unmatched junction bases numbered 7, after V lost 2 bases and J lost 5 bases. The CDR3 DNA is TGTGCCAGCAGCTTAGGGACAGGGAGATTCGAGACCCAGTACTTC. Residues: CASSLGTGRFETQYF.

The V gene is TRBV7-2, the J gene TRBJ2-7; D is uncertain. Germline loops: CDR1 SGHTA, CDR2 FQGNSA. The CDR3 totals 11 residues. Trimming removed 5 bases at V and 3 bases at J, with 5 bases between. In DNA form, the CDR3 reads TGTGCCAGCAGCATCCACTACGAGCAGTACTTC. Protein sequence: CASSIHYEQYF.

The V call is TRBV7-9, the J call TRBJ1-2, with unresolved D. V lost 5 bases to trimming and J lost 4 bases, with 11 bases between them. This CDR3 is 13 amino acids long. Per the germline V gene, CDR1 is SEHNR and CDR2 is FQNEAQ (reference sequence). The CDR3, as DNA: TGTGCCAGCAGCCCCCCGCGAGCCTATGGCTACACCTTC. It codes for CASSPPRAYGYTF.

The chain employs TRBV18 and TRBJ1-6, with TRBD1 identical over 7 bases. The V and J ends lost 5 bases and 7 bases, in that order; junction bases with no gene match: 5. Germline V gene lookup returns CDR1 KGHSH and CDR2 LQKENI. CDR3 length: 14 residues. CDR3 DNA: TGTGCCAGCTCAACCACAGGGGAGAATTCACCCCTCCACTTT. It codes for CASSTTGENSPLHF.

The chain has TRBV6-5 and TRBJ1-4, with a weak D call TRBD1 (5 bases). The CDR3 has 14 amino acids. Germline CDR1 is MNHEY and CDR2 is SVGAGI. V was clipped by 0 bases and J by 8 bases, with 10 bases between them. As DNA, the CDR3 is TGTGCCAGCAGTTACTCTCAGGGAAGAGAAAAACTGTTTTTT. Its translation: CASSYSQGREKLFF.

This chain links TRBV29-1 with TRBJ2-7; D remains ambiguous. With 2 bases removed from V and 3 bases from J, the gap between germline ends came to 5 bases. This CDR3 contains 11 residues. Germline CDR1 reads SQVTM; CDR2 reads ANQGSEA. CDR3 sequence: CSVEYSYEQYF. In nucleotides, the CDR3 is TGCAGCGTTGAATACAGCTACGAGCAGTACTTC.

The CDR3, as DNA: TGTGCCAGCAGCTCCTACGGCCAGGGAGGCGGCAATCAGCCCCAGCATTTT. This translates into CASSSYGQGGGNQPQHF. The chain links TRBV7-8 to TRBJ1-5; tentative D call: TRBD1 (5 bases). The CDR3 has 17 amino acids. V was shortened by 4 bases and J by 2 bases, with 18 bases between the two germline ends. Germline V CDR1 and CDR2: SGHVS, FQNEAQ.

This clone is a singleton in its sample. This chain uses TRBV28 with TRBJ2-3; 11 bases are a match to TRBD2. Germline CDR1 reads MDHEN; CDR2 reads SYDVKM. Losses at the gene ends were 5 bases for V and 6 bases for J; bases not matched to a gene: 4. There are 14 residues in the CDR3. In nucleotides, the CDR3 is TGTGCCAGCAGTCTAGCGGGGGGTTACGATACGCAGTATTTT. Its translation is CASSLAGGYDTQYF. Based on the CDR3 plus reference TRBV28 and TRBJ2-3, the full variable domain is DVKVTQSSRYLVKRTGEKVFLECVQDMDHENMFWYRQDPGLGLRLIYFSYDVKMKEKGDIPEGYSVSREKKERFSLILESASTNQTSMYLCASSLAGGYDTQYFGPGTRLTVL.